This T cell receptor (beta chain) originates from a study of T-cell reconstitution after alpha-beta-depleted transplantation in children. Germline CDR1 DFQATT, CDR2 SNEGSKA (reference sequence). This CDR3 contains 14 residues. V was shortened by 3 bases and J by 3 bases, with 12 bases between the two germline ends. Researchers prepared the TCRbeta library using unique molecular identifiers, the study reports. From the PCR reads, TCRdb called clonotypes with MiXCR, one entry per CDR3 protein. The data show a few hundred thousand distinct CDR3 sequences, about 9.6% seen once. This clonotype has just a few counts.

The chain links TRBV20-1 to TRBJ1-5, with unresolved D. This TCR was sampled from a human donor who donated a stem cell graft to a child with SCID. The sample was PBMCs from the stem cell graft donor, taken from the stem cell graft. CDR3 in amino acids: CSASYQASNQPQHF. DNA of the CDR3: TGCAGTGCTAGCTATCAAGCGTCCAATCAGCCCCAGCATTTT.